The entry below gives a single T cell receptor beta chain sequence along with its context. Sequencing used immunoSEQ multiplex PCR; TCRdb keeps in-frame clones, though not all of them. The sample lists roughly 46,000 clones, 80% to 90% occurring once. The data were obtained in a study of a mutant IDH1 vaccine in newly diagnosed glioma. As for the study in general: The therapy given earlier, which was standard therapy, consisted of radiotherapy, temozolomide, or both, and most of the patients received both.

Described time point: baseline, week 1 (first vaccination visit). Treatment described: pre-vaccination baseline after standard-of-care therapy. Every donor had a new WHO grade 3 or 4 astrocytoma that was IDH1-mutant, with loss of nuclear ATRX. This sequence was found in a man in his forties or fifties with glioma. Here the sequenced sample was PBMCs, taken from a glioma patient treated with radiotherapy, temozolomide or both.

Here the CDR3 reads CAISERGNGETQYF. CDR3 nucleotides: TGTGCCATCAGTGAGCGAGGCAACGGGGAGACCCAGTACTTC. The rearrangement links TRBV10-3 to TRBJ2-5; D is uncertain. The CDR3 spans 14 residues. The ends were cut back, 2 bases at V and 5 bases at J, with 12 bases in the middle. Germline V gene data show CDR1 as ENHRY and CDR2 as SYGVKD.